The 24 T cell receptor beta chains in this list originate from one sample, sequenced in a study of blood T cells in healthy people across ages. The use of a sample-barcoded 5' primer and a J-beta primer mix characterized a second PCR of 7 to 11 cycles. TCRdb processed the 5' RACE reads anew with MiXCR; each CDR3 protein has one entry. The sample includes under 750,000 distinct CDR3 sequences, around 48% of them seen just once. The sample was blood. Every receptor here comes from a man older than 75 in good health.

The chain has TRBV3-1 and TRBJ1-2, with D hard to call. The V gene lost 4 bases and the J gene lost 1 base, with 19 bases spanning the gap. Germline-derived CDR1 and CDR2 are LGHDT and YNNKEL (reference sequence). The CDR3 runs to 17 residues. Written as DNA, the CDR3 is TGTGCCAGCAGCCCGGACCTTCGTCAGTACAGTAACTATGGCTACACCTTC. As protein: CASSPDLRQYSNYGYTF. The full variable domain, in which reference TRBV3-1 and TRBJ1-2 provide the parts outside the CDR3, is DTAVSQTPKYLVTQMGNDKSIKCEQNLGHDTMYWYKQDSKKFLKIMFSYNNKELIINETVPNRFSPKSPDKAHLNLHINSLELGDSAVYFCASSPDLRQYSNYGYTFGSGTRLTVV.

V is TRBV7-2 and J is TRBJ2-7, with D perhaps TRBD2 (6 bases). The V end lost 1 base, the J end lost 2 bases, and 18 bases lay between the germline ends. This CDR3 spans 17 amino acids. Germline V gives CDR1 SGHTA, CDR2 FQGNSA. The CDR3 region is CASSLVGVTGVPYEQYF. CDR3 in DNA: TGTGCCAGCAGCTTAGTTGGGGTGACGGGGGTCCCCTACGAGCAGTACTTC.

This rearrangement joins TRBV29-1 to TRBJ2-5; tentative D call: TRBD2 (5 bases). In germline, CDR1 is SQVTM, CDR2 ANQGSEA. V was shortened by 7 bases and J by 1 base, with 13 bases between the two germline ends. The CDR3 is made up of 13 amino acids. The CDR3 is CSASRASQETQYF. In DNA form, the CDR3 reads TGCAGCGCTTCGCGGGCCTCCCAAGAGACCCAGTACTTC.

The chain couples TRBV10-3 to TRBJ2-3; no clear D gene. V lost 2 bases and J lost 0, with 6 bases in between. Germline V gene sequence: CDR1 ENHRY, CDR2 SYGVKD. The length of the CDR3 is 14 residues. CDR3 in amino acids: CAISEVRSTDTQYF. Written as DNA, the CDR3 is TGTGCCATCAGTGAGGTGCGGAGCACAGATACGCAGTATTTT.

There are a few counts of this clonotype. The chain employs TRBV13 and TRBJ1-4, with D possibly TRBD1 on 6 matching bases. CDR3 length: 13 residues. Trimming cost V 3 bases and J 8 bases, with 10 bases left between them. Germline V gives CDR1 PRHDT, CDR2 FYEKMQ (reference sequence). The CDR3 bases are TGTGCCAGCAGCTTTGGCCAGGGGGAAAAACTGTTTTTT. Protein sequence: CASSFGQGEKLFF.

In the case of this clonotype: A read error may explain this, as a much larger clone is one base away. This chain connects TRBV6-5 to TRBJ2-5; the D is unclear. Germline loops: CDR1 MNHEY, CDR2 SVGAGI. V dropped 7 bases and J dropped 11 bases, with 14 bases sitting between them. The CDR3 is made up of 11 amino acids. This CDR3 is CASTRQNEQYF. As DNA, the CDR3 is TGTGCCAGCACTCGACAAAATGAGCAGTACTTC.

This chain connects TRBV20-1 to TRBJ2-7; 11 bases fit TRBD2. The CDR3 has 13 residues. V gave up 5 bases and J gave up 6 bases; unmatched junction bases: 6. Germline-derived CDR1 and CDR2 are DFQATT and SNEGSKA (reference sequence). The CDR3 region is CSAPTSGNSEQYF. For the CDR3, the DNA is TGCAGTGCTCCGACTAGCGGGAACTCCGAGCAGTACTTC.

The V call is TRBV7-8, the J call TRBJ2-2; the match to TRBD2 covers 10 bases. The CDR3 is made up of 17 amino acids. V dropped 2 bases and J dropped 6; count of bases not matched to a gene: 9. Germline V CDR1 and CDR2: SGHVS, FQNEAQ. CDR3 DNA: TGTGCCAGCAGCTTAATTGGGACTAGCGATTATCCCGGGGAGCTGTTTTTT. Residues: CASSLIGTSDYPGELFF.

The genes are TRBV5-1 and TRBJ2-3, with D unresolved. The germline V gene encodes CDR1 SGHRS and CDR2 YFSETQ. The CDR3 consists of 15 residues. V lost 4 bases and J 0 bases, leaving 12 bases between the germline ends. The CDR3 spells CASSPRLTSTDTQYF. The CDR3 nucleotides are TGCGCCAGCAGCCCCCGTCTTACAAGCACAGATACGCAGTATTTT.

For this clonotype: Relative to the germline gene, one junction end is altered; a read error may explain this. V is TRBV12-3 or TRBV12-4 and J is TRBJ1-4; D is unclear. CDR3 length: 13 residues. CDR3 DNA: TGTGCCTGCAGTTTAAACAGTAATGAAAAACTGTTTTTT. It codes for CACSLNSNEKLFF.

In its sample, this clonotype was seen a few times. The J gene is TRBJ2-5, the V gene TRBV7-2; 9 bases fit TRBD2. CDR1 is SGHTA and CDR2 is FQGNSA in the germline V gene. J lost 1 base, V lost 5 bases, and 8 bases had no gene match. The CDR3 is 16 amino acids. CDR3: CASSINSGGGQETQYF. The CDR3 DNA reads as TGTGCCAGCAGCATTAATAGCGGGGGTGGCCAAGAGACCCAGTACTTC.

This clonotype has a count of ten or more. The chain recombines TRBV6-5 with TRBJ2-1; TRBD2 matches at 7 bases. The CDR3 extends over 13 amino acids. The V and J ends lost 5 bases and 4 bases, in that order; junction bases with no gene match: 2. The germline CDR1 and CDR2 sequences are MNHEY and SVGAGI. The DNA for the CDR3 is TGTGCCAGCAGTGGACTAGGATACAATGAGCAGTTCTTC. It encodes CASSGLGYNEQFF.

The chain employs TRBV5-4 and TRBJ2-5; D gene unclear. The CDR3 consists of 15 residues. Between the trimmed V and J ends, which lost 4 bases and 5 bases, there was a span of 18 bases. The V gene's germline CDR1 is SGHNT and CDR2 YYREEE (reference sequence). The CDR3 spells CASSLSVTVGETQYF. CDR3 DNA sequence: TGTGCCAGCAGCCTATCGGTCACGGTCGGGGAGACCCAGTACTTC.

A few counts support this clonotype. The chain joins TRBV12-3 or TRBV12-4 to TRBJ2-7; 7 bases are shared with TRBD1. CDR3 length: 13 amino acids. The V segment lost 5 bases and the J segment 5 bases; nucleotides outside the gene matches: 6. DNA for the CDR3: TGTGCCAGCAGTGTAGACAGGGTCCACGAGCAGTACTTC. Translating gives CASSVDRVHEQYF.

A few counts support this clonotype. V is TRBV25-1 and J is TRBJ1-2; tentatively, D is TRBD1 (5 bases). CDR1 is MGHDK, CDR2 SYGVNS, per germline. The CDR3 sequence is 14 residues long. V lost 5 bases to trimming and J lost 7 bases, with 17 bases between them. CDR3 nucleotides: TGTGCCAGCAGTCCCACTTCCCAGGGACCTGGCTACACCTTC. Its translation is CASSPTSQGPGYTF.

This rearrangement joins TRBV7-2 to TRBJ2-5, with TRBD2 as a possible D gene (6 bases). The CDR3 is 16 residues long. Trimming left V 1 base short and J 1 base short, with 13 bases between. Germline values: CDR1 SGHTA, CDR2 FQGNSA. CDR3 protein: CASSLDPLASQETQYF. The CDR3 DNA is TGTGCCAGCAGCTTAGACCCTCTAGCGAGCCAAGAGACCCAGTACTTC.

In its sample, this clonotype was seen a few times. The chain employs TRBV6-2 or TRBV6-3 and TRBJ1-2; no firm D call. The CDR3 is made up of 11 amino acids. Between the trimmed V and J ends, which lost 2 bases and 9 bases, there was a span of 7 bases. Germline lookup yields CDR1 MNHEY and CDR2 SVGEGT. This CDR3 reads CASSYGGSYTF. In DNA form, the CDR3 reads TGTGCCAGCAGTTACGGTGGGAGCTACACCTTC.

This chain connects TRBV4-3 to TRBJ2-7; TRBD2 aligns across 7 bases. The CDR3 loop spans 18 amino acids. The V segment lost 8 bases and the J segment 2 bases; nucleotides outside the gene matches: 21. Germline lookup yields CDR1 LGHNA and CDR2 YSLEER. CDR3 sequence reads: CASAPGPGVGTTTYEQYF. The CDR3 DNA reads as TGCGCCAGCGCACCAGGTCCTGGCGTCGGGACTACTACCTACGAGCAGTACTTC.

This clonotype showed up just a few times. The chain couples TRBV29-1 to TRBJ2-5, with TRBD1 matching over 10 bases. V was clipped by 5 bases and J by 5 bases; unmatched bases: 5. Per germline, CDR1 SQVTM and CDR2 ANQGSEA. The CDR3 is 13 amino acids. The CDR3 DNA is TGCAGCGTTAAGACAGGGGGCGGGGAGACCCAGTACTTC. Its translation is CSVKTGGGETQYF.

This chain joins TRBV7-2 and TRBJ2-1, with TRBD1 as a possible D gene (5 bases). V was cut by 0 bases and J by 3 bases, with 12 bases left in between. CDR3 length: 16 amino acids. Germline CDR1 SGHTA, CDR2 FQGNSA. The CDR3 loop reads CASSLAVTEIYNEQFF. The DNA for the CDR3 is TGTGCCAGCAGCTTAGCTGTGACAGAGATCTACAATGAGCAGTTCTTC.

This clonotype was picked up a small number of times. This may be a read error: a much more frequent sequence differs by one nucleotide. CDR3 in DNA: TGTGCCAGCAGCTTAATCGGGTACAATGAGCAGTTCTTC. Its translation: CASSLIGYNEQFF. The genes are TRBV7-3 and TRBJ2-1; D gene ambiguous. Germline V gene sequence: CDR1 SGHTA, CDR2 FQGTGA. The CDR3 consists of 13 residues. Trimming removed 1 base at V and 4 bases at J, with 5 bases between.

The chain has TRBV12-3 or TRBV12-4 and TRBJ2-1; 9 nucleotides align to TRBD2. CDR3 length equals 16 residues. The V segment lost 3 bases and the J segment 1 base; nucleotides outside the gene matches: 4. The CDR3 sequence: CASSFGSGRSYNEQFF. The CDR3 region has the DNA TGTGCCAGCAGTTTTGGGAGCGGGAGGTCCTACAATGAGCAGTTCTTC.

This clonotype has just a few counts. The CDR3 protein is CSASGDNYGYTF. The CDR3 bases are TGCAGTGCTAGCGGGGATAACTATGGCTACACCTTC. The genes are TRBV20-1 and TRBJ1-2, with D unresolved. Germline V gene data show CDR1 as DFQATT and CDR2 as SNEGSKA (reference sequence). This CDR3 region has 12 residues. Trimming took off 3 bases at V and 1 base at J, with 6 bases between the two ends.

This clonotype was picked up a small number of times. The chain combines TRBV20-1 with TRBJ1-6, with 10 bases identical to TRBD1. The germline gives CDR1 DFQATT, CDR2 SNEGSKA (reference sequence). V shed 3 bases and J 9 bases; nucleotides not matched to a gene: 2. CDR3 size: 13 residues. CDR3 sequence: CSASRQGASPLHF. CDR3 bases: TGCAGTGCTAGTCGACAGGGGGCTTCACCCCTCCACTTT.